This T cell receptor beta chain is from a study of OX40 agonist ivuxolimab in advanced cancers. Turning to the study itself: Six ivuxolimab dose levels, 0.01 to 10 mg/kg, were given intravenously every 2 weeks.

The CDR3 extends over 19 amino acids. J gave up 6 bases and V 0 bases, and 13 bases lay outside the gene matches. In germline, CDR1 is SGHTS, CDR2 YDEGEE. TCRdb's copy holds only in-frame clones and misses some; the assay was immunoSEQ multiplex PCR. This table has about 64,000 clones, around 89% appearing once. This clonotype was sampled from an adult with an advanced solid tumor such as melanoma, head and neck, liver or kidney cancer. The V gene is TRBV5-8, the J gene TRBJ2-2; 11 bases align to TRBD2. The source material was CD4+ or CD8+ T cells sorted from blood, sampled in a trial of the OX40 agonist ivuxolimab. The CDR3 region has the DNA TGTGCCAGCAGCTTGGAAGTAGCGGGAGGGATTAAATTCGCCGGGGAGCTGTTTTTT. Its protein is CASSLEVAGGIKFAGELFF.